These 19 T cell receptor beta chains were all obtained from the same sample, sequenced in a study of blood T cell repertoires in COVID-19. Assay: immunoSEQ multiplex PCR; the TCRdb copy retains only in-frame clones and omits some. The repertoire holds 95,000 to 100,000 clones, with 85% as singletons. Sequenced sample: peripheral blood. These receptors were taken from a woman between 65 and 79 years old with active or convalescent COVID-19.

The chain links TRBV5-1 to TRBJ2-3; 9 bases match TRBD1. V was pared by 1 base and J by 3 bases, with 3 bases of the junction left unmatched. The CDR3 runs to 15 residues. Germline-derived CDR1 and CDR2 are SGHRS and YFSETQ. The CDR3 protein is CASSLMGQGTDTQYF. The DNA of the CDR3 is TGCGCCAGCAGCTTGATGGGACAGGGAACAGATACGCAGTATTTT.

A remark on this clone: Other DNA sequences in this specimen translate into the identical CDR3. The CDR3 sequence: CSASSGGNEKLFF. Here the CDR3 DNA reads TGCAGTGCTAGTTCAGGAGGTAATGAAAAACTGTTTTTT. V and J are TRBV20-1 and TRBJ1-4; D is undetermined. Deletions cut 3 bases from V and 4 bases from J, with 9 bases between. The CDR3 length is 13 residues. Germline values: CDR1 DFQATT, CDR2 SNEGSKA (reference sequence).

The chain joins TRBV3-1 (or the pseudogene TRBV3-2) to TRBJ2-2; TRBD2 is a possible D gene (5 bases). The CDR3 sequence is 14 residues long. CDR1 and CDR2 from the germline V gene are LGHDT and YNNKEL (reference sequence). With 4 bases removed from V and 4 bases from J, the gap between germline ends came to 10 bases. CDR3 bases: TGTGCCAGCAGCCCAGGACTTCCCACCGGGGAGCTGTTTTTT. Residues: CASSPGLPTGELFF.

V and J are TRBV18 and TRBJ1-3; the D gene is possibly TRBD1 (5 bases). Germline CDR1 KGHSH, CDR2 LQKENI. The V end lost 3 bases, the J end lost 1 base, and 13 bases lay between the germline ends. The length of the CDR3 is 16 residues. The CDR3 region has the DNA TGTGCCAGCTCACCCCCCGGGGGTAGATCTGGAAACACCATATATTTT. Amino acid sequence: CASSPPGGRSGNTIYF.

The chain joins TRBV2 to TRBJ2-6; 9 nucleotides agree with TRBD2. Germline assignment: CDR1 SNHLY and CDR2 FYNNEI. This CDR3 is 17 amino acids long. V lost 6 bases to trimming and J lost 0 bases; unmatched junction nucleotides: 6. DNA for the CDR3: TGTGCCAGCAGCACCCAAGCGGGGGGCTCTGGGGCCAACGTCCTGACTTTC. Translating gives CASSTQAGGSGANVLTF.

There are a few counts of this clone. The chain is built from TRBV5-5 and TRBJ1-2; a weak D match, TRBD1 (6 bases). V shed 6 bases and J shed 4 bases, with 25 bases lying between them. The CDR3 has 17 amino acids. Per germline, CDR1 SGHKS and CDR2 YYEKEE (reference sequence). The CDR3: CASTPTLRGADIYGYTF. CDR3 sequence (DNA): TGTGCCAGCACCCCGACTTTACGGGGGGCCGACATCTATGGCTACACCTTC. Combining the CDR3 with reference TRBV5-5 and TRBJ1-2 gives the whole variable domain DAGVTQSPTHLIKTRGQQVTLRCSPISGHKSVSWYQQVLGQGPQFIFQYYEKEERGRGNFPDRFSARQFPNYSSELNVNALLLGDSALYLCASTPTLRGADIYGYTFGSGTRLTVV.

The V gene is TRBV19, the J gene TRBJ1-6, with 8 bases matching TRBD1. Germline V gives CDR1 LNHDA, CDR2 SQIVND (reference sequence). There are 14 residues in the CDR3. V gave up 3 bases and J gave up 6 bases; unmatched junction bases: 1. CDR3 protein: CASSMTGVNSPLHF. As DNA, the CDR3 is TGTGCCAGTAGTATGACAGGGGTTAATTCACCCCTCCACTTT.

J is TRBJ2-3 and V is TRBV2, with 10 bases that match TRBD1. The V gene end was trimmed by 7 bases and the J gene end by 2 bases; junction bases not matched to a gene: 6. The germline gives CDR1 SNHLY, CDR2 FYNNEI. CDR3 length equals 15 residues. The CDR3 protein is CASTRQGAPTDTQYF. The CDR3 DNA follows: TGTGCCAGCACCCGACAGGGGGCCCCCACAGATACGCAGTATTTT.

This clone was recorded once. This sequence joins TRBV19 and TRBJ2-3, with D tentatively TRBD2 (5 bases). The CDR3 consists of 15 residues. Germline V CDR1 and CDR2: LNHDA, SQIVND (reference sequence). The ends were cut back, 6 bases at V and 2 bases at J, with 15 bases in the middle. CDR3 amino acids: CASRLQRRNTDTQYF. CDR3 nucleotides: TGTGCCAGTAGGTTACAGCGGCGCAACACAGATACGCAGTATTTT.

The sample holds one count of this clone. The chain links TRBV9 to TRBJ2-5, with a tentative D call TRBD2 (5 bases). CDR1 SGDLS and CDR2 YYNGEE come from the germline V gene. CDR3 length equals 14 residues. Trimming left V 5 bases short and J 5 bases short, with 16 bases between. The CDR3 region has the DNA TGTGCCAGCAGGTTGGCGGGCCCGTGGGAGACCCAGTACTTC. This translates into CASRLAGPWETQYF. Variable domain in full (rest from reference TRBV9 and TRBJ2-5): DSGVTQTPKHLITATGQRVTLRCSPRSGDLSVYWYQQSLDQGLQFLIQYYNGEERAKGNILERFSAQQFPDLHSELNLSSLELGDSALYFCASRLAGPWETQYFGPGTRLLVL.

The chain links TRBV28 to TRBJ2-7; D unresolved. The CDR3 has 13 amino acids. V was clipped by 3 bases and J by 4 bases, with 10 bases between them. Germline CDR1 and CDR2: MDHEN and SYDVKM. CDR3 DNA sequence: TGTGCCAGCAGTTTGACGACACCGTACGAGCAGTACTTC. It is translated as CASSLTTPYEQYF.

In regard to this clone: Germline is not matched at one junction end, which may reflect a read error. The CDR3, as DNA: TGTGCTAGCAGCTTAGGTAGGAGACCGGAGGAGACCCAGTACTTC. It yields the protein CASSLGRRPEETQYF. The chain joins TRBV7-7 to TRBJ2-5, with D uncertain. Germline V gene sequence: CDR1 SSHAT, CDR2 FNYEAQ (reference sequence). This CDR3 comprises 15 residues.

The chain recombines TRBV5-3 with TRBJ1-4; TRBD1 might be the D (5 bases). TRBV5-3 is an ORF, with its function uncertain. The CDR3 length is 11 residues. The ends were cut back, 6 bases at V and 8 bases at J, with 8 bases in the middle. CDR3 region: CARTGREKLFF. CDR3 coding DNA: TGTGCCAGAACAGGGCGGGAAAAACTGTTTTTT.

This sequence joins TRBV28 and TRBJ1-6; the match to TRBD1 covers 8 bases. Per the germline V gene, CDR1 is MDHEN and CDR2 is SYDVKM. J lost 8 bases, V lost 5 bases, and 11 bases had no gene match. The CDR3 sequence is 16 residues long. The CDR3 loop is CASSRLTGGGHSPLHF. The CDR3 DNA sequence: TGTGCCAGCAGTCGACTTACAGGGGGAGGTCATTCACCCCTCCACTTT.

This chain links TRBV7-3 with TRBJ1-3; TRBD1 matches at 10 bases. Trimming at V came to 4 bases and at J to 2 bases, leaving 2 bases not matched to a gene. The CDR3 sequence is 15 residues long. The V gene's germline CDR1 is SGHTA and CDR2 FQGTGA. The CDR3 protein is CASSSTGGAGNTIYF. In DNA, the CDR3 is TGTGCCAGCAGCTCGACAGGGGGCGCTGGAAACACCATATATTTT.

V and J are TRBV7-2 and TRBJ1-3; D remains ambiguous. V was cut by 1 base and J by 3 bases, with 19 bases left in between. Germline CDR1 reads SGHTA; CDR2 reads FQGNSA. This CDR3 has 18 residues. Written as DNA, the CDR3 is TGTGCCAGCAGCTTAGATCCTGCCAGACGCTCGGGTGGAAACACCATATATTTT. Translated: CASSLDPARRSGGNTIYF.

This clone was counted between two and nine times. This chain connects TRBV7-2 to TRBJ2-5, with 7 bases identical to TRBD2. The CDR3 contains 13 residues. Germline V lookup: CDR1 SGHTA, CDR2 FQGNSA. V gave up 5 bases and J gave up 5 bases; unmatched junction bases: 5. CDR3 residues: CASSPRTRETQYF. The DNA of the CDR3 is TGTGCCAGCAGCCCCCGGACTAGGGAGACCCAGTACTTC.

The rearrangement joins TRBV7-8 to TRBJ1-1; D remains ambiguous. The CDR3 length is 15 residues. The germline V gene encodes CDR1 SGHVS and CDR2 FQNEAQ. V lost 1 base and J 1 base, leaving 10 bases between the germline ends. The CDR3 nucleotides are TGTGCCAGCAGCTTAGATGTAGCGGCGAACACTGAAGCTTTCTTT. Protein product: CASSLDVAANTEAFF.

This clone has more than one count but fewer than ten. The rearrangement links TRBV30 to TRBJ1-1, with D possibly TRBD1 on 5 matching bases. Germline V lookup: CDR1 GTSNPN, CDR2 SVGIG (reference sequence). The CDR3 is 13 amino acids. Trimming left V 3 bases short and J 5 bases short, with 13 bases between. As DNA, the CDR3 is TGTGCCTGGAGCGGACATACAAGGACTGAAGCTTTCTTT. It specifies CAWSGHTRTEAFF.